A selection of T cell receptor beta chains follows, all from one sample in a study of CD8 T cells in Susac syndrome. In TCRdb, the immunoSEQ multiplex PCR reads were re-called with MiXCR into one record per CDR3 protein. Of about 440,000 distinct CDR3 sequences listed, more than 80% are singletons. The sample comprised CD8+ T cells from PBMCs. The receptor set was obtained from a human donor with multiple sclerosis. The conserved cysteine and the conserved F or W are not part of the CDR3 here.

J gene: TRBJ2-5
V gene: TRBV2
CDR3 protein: ASKAELNQETQY

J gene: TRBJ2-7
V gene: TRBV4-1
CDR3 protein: ASSQLAGGHDEQY

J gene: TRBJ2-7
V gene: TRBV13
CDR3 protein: ASSPRQDSYEQY

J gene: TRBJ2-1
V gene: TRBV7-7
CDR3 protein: ASSLEGTSANEQF

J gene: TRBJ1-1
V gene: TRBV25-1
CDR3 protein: ASSESRVPTEAF

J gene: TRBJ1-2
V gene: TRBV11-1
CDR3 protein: ASSSPVYDRGNPYGYT

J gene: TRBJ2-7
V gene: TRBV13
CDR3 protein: ASSTGLLGEQY

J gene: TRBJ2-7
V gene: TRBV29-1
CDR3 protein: SVNGFDRGEDEQY

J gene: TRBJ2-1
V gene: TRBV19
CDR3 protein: ASSSKQGAPYNEQF

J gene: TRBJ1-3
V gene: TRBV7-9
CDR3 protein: ASSYDRGDSGNTIY

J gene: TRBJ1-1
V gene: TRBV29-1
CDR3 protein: SVALGYAF

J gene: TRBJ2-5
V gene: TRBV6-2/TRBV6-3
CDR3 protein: ASRWVETQY

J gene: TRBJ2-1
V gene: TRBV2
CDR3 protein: ASLGPARPNEQF

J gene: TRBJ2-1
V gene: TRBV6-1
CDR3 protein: ASSDSDSGGNEQF

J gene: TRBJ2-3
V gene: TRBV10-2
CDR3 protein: ASSAWGAGTDTQY

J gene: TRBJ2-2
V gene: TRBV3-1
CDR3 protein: ASSQDPIGSGGSKNGELF

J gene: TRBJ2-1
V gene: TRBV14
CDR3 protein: ASSQDVGELNEQF

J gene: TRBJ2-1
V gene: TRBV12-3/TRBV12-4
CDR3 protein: ASSLRLYNEQF

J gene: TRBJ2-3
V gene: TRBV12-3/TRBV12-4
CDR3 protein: ASSYSITDTQY

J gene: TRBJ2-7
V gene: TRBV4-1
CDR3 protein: ASSQVTGGDYEQY

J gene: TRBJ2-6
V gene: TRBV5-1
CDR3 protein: ASSLDWTGVTGANVLT

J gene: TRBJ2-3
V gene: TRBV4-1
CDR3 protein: ASSQDHSGPLTQY

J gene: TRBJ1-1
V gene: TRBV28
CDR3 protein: ASSEMTADPEAF

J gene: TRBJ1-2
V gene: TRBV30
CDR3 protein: AWSVTFQDGYT

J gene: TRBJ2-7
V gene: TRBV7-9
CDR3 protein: ASSPGQGANEQY

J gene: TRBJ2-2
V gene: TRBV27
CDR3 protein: ASSFEEGAPPGELF

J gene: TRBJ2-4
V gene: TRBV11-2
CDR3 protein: ASSLGGTENIQY

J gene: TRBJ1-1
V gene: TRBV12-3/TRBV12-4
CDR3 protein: ASSLQVYGTEAF

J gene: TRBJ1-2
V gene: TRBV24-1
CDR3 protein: ATSSRGTGTRRWLGYT

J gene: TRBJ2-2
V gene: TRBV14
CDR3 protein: ASSQEAGSLTGELF

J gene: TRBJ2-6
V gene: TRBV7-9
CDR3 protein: ASSLVQGRANVLT

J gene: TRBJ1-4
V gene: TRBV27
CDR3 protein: ATRTGVANEKLF

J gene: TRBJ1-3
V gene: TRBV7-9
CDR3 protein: ASSPQGTGNTIY

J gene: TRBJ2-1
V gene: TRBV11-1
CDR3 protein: ASSRWKGDEQF

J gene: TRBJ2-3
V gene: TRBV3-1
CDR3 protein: ASSQDWALAGTDTQY

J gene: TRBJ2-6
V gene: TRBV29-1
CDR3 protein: SVEDQAFSGANVLT

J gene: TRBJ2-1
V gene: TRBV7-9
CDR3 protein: ASSLNDVPPREQF

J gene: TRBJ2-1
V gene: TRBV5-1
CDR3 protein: ASSLGQDSYNEQF

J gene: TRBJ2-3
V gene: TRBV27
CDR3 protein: ASGLWVDTQY

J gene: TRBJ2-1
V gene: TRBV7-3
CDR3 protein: ASSSIAGSEANEQF

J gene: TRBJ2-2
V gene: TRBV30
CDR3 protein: AWSDGQARGELF

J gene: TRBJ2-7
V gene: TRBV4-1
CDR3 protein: ASSQETIMDTYEQY

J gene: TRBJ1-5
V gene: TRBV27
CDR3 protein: ASTAHGDSNQPQH

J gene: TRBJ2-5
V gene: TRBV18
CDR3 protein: ASSPQGSGSETQY

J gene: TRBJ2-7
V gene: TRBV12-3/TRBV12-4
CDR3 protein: ASSLIFEDYPSSYEQY

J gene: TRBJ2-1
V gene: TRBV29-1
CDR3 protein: SIASGSYNEQF

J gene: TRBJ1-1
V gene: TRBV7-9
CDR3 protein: ASSLVDRLNTEAF

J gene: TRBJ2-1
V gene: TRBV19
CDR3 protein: ASSTGTGNNEQF